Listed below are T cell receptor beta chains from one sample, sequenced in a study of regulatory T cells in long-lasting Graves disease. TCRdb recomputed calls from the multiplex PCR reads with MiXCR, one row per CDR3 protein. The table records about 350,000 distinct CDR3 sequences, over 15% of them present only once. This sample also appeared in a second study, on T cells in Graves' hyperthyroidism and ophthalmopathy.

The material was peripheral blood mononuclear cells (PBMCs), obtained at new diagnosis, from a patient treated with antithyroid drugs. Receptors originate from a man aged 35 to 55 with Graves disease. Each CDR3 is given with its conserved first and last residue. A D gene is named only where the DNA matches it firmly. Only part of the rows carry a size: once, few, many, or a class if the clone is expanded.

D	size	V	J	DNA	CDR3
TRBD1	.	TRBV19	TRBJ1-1	TGTGCCAGTAGCCTAGTCTCACCGGGACAGAGGGCTTTCTTT	CASSLVSPGQRAFF
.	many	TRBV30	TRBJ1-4	TGTGCCTGGAGTCCCTACCGCTTCGGCAGGGATCTGAAACTGTTTTTT	CAWSPYRFGRDLKLFF
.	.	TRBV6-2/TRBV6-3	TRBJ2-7	TGTGCCAGCAGCCACCACTCGTTGCCTAAATACGAGCAGTACTTC	CASSHHSLPKYEQYF
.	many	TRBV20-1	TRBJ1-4	TGCAGTGCTAACGCCCCAACTAATGAAAAACTGTTTTTT	CSANAPTNEKLFF
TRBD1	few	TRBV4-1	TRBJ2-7	TGCGCCAGCGGGGTTAGACAGGGGCGTTCCTACGAGCAGTACTTC	CASGVRQGRSYEQYF
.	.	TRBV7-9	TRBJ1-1	TGTGCCAGCAGCCCTCGGCTGGAGCTCATGAACACTGAAGCTTTCTTT	CASSPRLELMNTEAFF
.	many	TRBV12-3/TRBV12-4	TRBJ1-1	TGTGCCAGCAGTTTAAGGGAATCCACTGAAGCTTTCTTT	CASSLRESTEAFF
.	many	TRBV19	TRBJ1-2	TGTGCCAGTAGCCCTCAGGGGTTCGCTGGCTACACCTTC	CASSPQGFAGYTF
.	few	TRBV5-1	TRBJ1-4	TGCGCCAGCAGCTTCGGGGTTAATACCCCCATGGAAAAACTGTTTTTT	CASSFGVNTPMEKLFF
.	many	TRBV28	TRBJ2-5	TGTGCCAGCACCGACCTAGCCTTAGCAATGGAGACCCAGTACTTC	CASTDLALAMETQYF
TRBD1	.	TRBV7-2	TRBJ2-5	TGTGCCAGCAGTACGAACAGGGGGCGTGAGACCCAGTACTTC	CASSTNRGRETQYF
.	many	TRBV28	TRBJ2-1	TGTGCCAGCAGATCAAACAAGGACTACTCAAACGAGCAGTTCTTC	CASRSNKDYSNEQFF
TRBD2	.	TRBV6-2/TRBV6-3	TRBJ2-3	TGTGCCAGCAGTTACTCCTCGGGGGGGGCCAAAGATACGCAGTATTTT	CASSYSSGGAKDTQYF
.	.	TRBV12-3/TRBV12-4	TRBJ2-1	TGTGCCAGCAGTCTGCGGGACAGTGAAAATGAGCAGTTCTTC	CASSLRDSENEQFF
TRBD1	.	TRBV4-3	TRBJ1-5	TGCGCCAGCAGCCGGATTTGGACAGGGCAAATCAATCAGCCCCAGCATTTT	CASSRIWTGQINQPQHF
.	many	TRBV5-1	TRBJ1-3	TGCGCCAGCAGCTTGGAACCTGGAAACACCATATATTTT	CASSLEPGNTIYF
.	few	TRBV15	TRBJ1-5	TGTGCCACCAGCAGGGGGGCCGGACGCAATCAGCCCCAGCATTTT	CATSRGAGRNQPQHF
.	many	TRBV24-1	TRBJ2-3	TGTGCCACCAGTGAGCCTACAGGCTTTAGCACAGATACGCAGTATTTT	CATSEPTGFSTDTQYF
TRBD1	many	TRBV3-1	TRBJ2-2	TGTGCCAGCAGCCTTCGGGACAGATCGGTTTCCGGGGAGCTGTTTTTT	CASSLRDRSVSGELFF
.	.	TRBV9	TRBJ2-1	TGTGCCAGCAGCGTAGTTCCGGGCTCCTACAATGAGCAGTTCTTC	CASSVVPGSYNEQFF
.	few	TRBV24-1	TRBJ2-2	TGTGCCACCAGTGACAGGGCTGTCGGGGAGCTGTTTTTT	CATSDRAVGELFF
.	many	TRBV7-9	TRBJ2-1	TGTGCCAGCAGCAAAAAGGTTCTAGACTACAATGAGCAGTTCTTC	CASSKKVLDYNEQFF
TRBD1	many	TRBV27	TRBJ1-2	TGTGCCAGCAGTGGGACAGGGGGCGGCTACACCTTC	CASSGTGGGYTF
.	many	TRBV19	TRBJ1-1	TGTGCCAGTAGGGACGGGAACATGAACACTGAAGCTTTCTTT	CASRDGNMNTEAFF
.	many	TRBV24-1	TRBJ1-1	TGTGCCACCAGTGATTTTCAAGCCACTGAAGCTTTCTTT	CATSDFQATEAFF
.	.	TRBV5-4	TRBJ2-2	TGTGCCAGCAGCTTGGCAAAGGCGAACACCGGGGAGCTGTTTTTT	CASSLAKANTGELFF
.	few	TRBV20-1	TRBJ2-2	TGCAGTGCTAGGGATCTCGGGAGGAACACCGGGGAGCTGTTTTTT	CSARDLGRNTGELFF
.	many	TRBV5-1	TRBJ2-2	TGCGCCAGCAGCCAGACGGCAGCGAACACCGGGGAGCTGTTTTTT	CASSQTAANTGELFF
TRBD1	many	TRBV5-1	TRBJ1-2	TGCGCCAGCAGCGACGGACAGGGGGTCTATGGCTACACCTTC	CASSDGQGVYGYTF
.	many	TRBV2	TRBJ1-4	TGTGCCAGCAAGTCAGGGCGGGATGAAAAACTGTTTTTT	CASKSGRDEKLFF
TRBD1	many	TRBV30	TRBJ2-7	TGTGCCTGGAGTTCCGACAGGGGGCGAGTGTACTTC	CAWSSDRGRVYF
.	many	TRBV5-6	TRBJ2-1	TGTGCCAGCAGCTCCGGTAAAAGCTCCTACAATGAGCAGTTCTTC	CASSSGKSSYNEQFF
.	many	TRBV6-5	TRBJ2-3	TGTGCCAGCAGTTACTCGATCGGGGGGCGCGGGGATACGCAGTATTTT	CASSYSIGGRGDTQYF
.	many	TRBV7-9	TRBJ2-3	TGTGCCAGCAGCTTAGCGAGGGATACGCAGTATTTT	CASSLARDTQYF
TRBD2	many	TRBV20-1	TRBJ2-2	TGCAGTGCCCGGGGGGGGTTCACCGGGGAGCTGTTTTTT	CSARGGFTGELFF
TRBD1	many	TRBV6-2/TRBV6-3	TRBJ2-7	TGTGCCAGCAGTAGGGACAGGGGGCTCTACGAGCAGTACTTC	CASSRDRGLYEQYF
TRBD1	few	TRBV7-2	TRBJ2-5	TGTGCCAGCAGCTTAGCAAGGACAGGGGGCGACGAGACCCAGTACTTC	CASSLARTGGDETQYF
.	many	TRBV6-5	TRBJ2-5	TGTGCCAGCAGTTACGACGGCCCGGAGACCCAGTACTTC	CASSYDGPETQYF
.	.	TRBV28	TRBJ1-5	TGTGCCAGTGCCCCAGTCTACCTTAGCAATCAGCCCCAGCATTTT	CASAPVYLSNQPQHF
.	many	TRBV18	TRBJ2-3	TGTGCCAGCTCACCGCAACCGACTTCCACAGATACGCAGTATTTT	CASSPQPTSTDTQYF
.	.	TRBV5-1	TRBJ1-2	TGCGCCAGCAGCCCAGAGGGCTCCCCCTATGGCTACACCTTC	CASSPEGSPYGYTF
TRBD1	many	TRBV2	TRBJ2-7	TGTGCCAGCAGAGGGACAGGGGGCCCGACTAGTCAGTACTTC	CASRGTGGPTSQYF
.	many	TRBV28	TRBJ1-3	TGTGCCAGCAGTTTATCGTCGGGGCATGGAAACACCATATATTTT	CASSLSSGHGNTIYF
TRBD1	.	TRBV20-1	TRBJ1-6	TGCAGTGCTAGAGATAGCCGCAGGGGGAGCTCCTATAATTCACCCCTCCACTTT	CSARDSRRGSSYNSPLHF
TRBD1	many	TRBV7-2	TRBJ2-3	TGTGCCAGCAGCCCGTGGGGACAGGGGACAGATACGCAGTATTTT	CASSPWGQGTDTQYF
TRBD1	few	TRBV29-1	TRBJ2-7	TGCAGCGTTGAGGTATTGAGTTGGGACAGTAATCTCTACGAGCAGTACTTC	CSVEVLSWDSNLYEQYF
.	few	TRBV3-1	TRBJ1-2	TGTGCCAGCAGCCGAGCAGGGGTTCTCTTTGGCTACACCTTC	CASSRAGVLFGYTF
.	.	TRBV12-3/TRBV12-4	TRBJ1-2	TGTGCCAGCAGTGGACGGAATTATGGCTACACCTTC	CASSGRNYGYTF
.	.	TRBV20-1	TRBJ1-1	TGCAGTGCCCTATGGGGAGGTAACACTGAAGCTTTCTTT	CSALWGGNTEAFF
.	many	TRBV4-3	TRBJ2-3	TGCGCCAGCAGCCAAGAAGGTGGGGGGGCCCGAACAGATACGCAGTATTTT	CASSQEGGGARTDTQYF
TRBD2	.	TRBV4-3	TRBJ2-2	TGCGCCAGCAGCCAAGATTTACCAGCGGGGGGGAGGGGTTTGACCGGGGAGCTGTTTTTT	CASSQDLPAGGRGLTGELFF
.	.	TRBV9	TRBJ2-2	TGTGCCAGCAGCGTAGCCCCTGGGGCCAGCAACACCGGGGAGCTGTTTTTT	CASSVAPGASNTGELFF
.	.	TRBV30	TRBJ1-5	TGTGCCTGGAGTACCGGGGCAGCGCCAAATCAGCCCCAGCATTTT	CAWSTGAAPNQPQHF
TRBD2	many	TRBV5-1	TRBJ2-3	TGCGCCAGCAGCTCCCGGGGGGGCCGGCCAGATACGCAGTATTTT	CASSSRGGRPDTQYF